Presented here are 24 T cell receptor beta chains from one specimen sequenced in a study of metastatic and nonmetastatic thyroid tumors. TCRdb recomputed clones from the PCR reads via MiXCR. The repertoire holds around 14,000 clones, with roughly 24% as singletons. Until they underwent thyroid surgery, no patient had received any treatment. The specimen sequenced was tumor tissue. These receptors were taken from a female donor with papillary thyroid cancer or a benign thyroid nodule (not recorded which). Some clones in this sample may be carry-over from other donors' samples.

By frequency in the sample, this clone is medium-sized. The gene calls are TRBV5-6 and TRBJ1-2, with 8 bases lining up with TRBD1. This CDR3 has 12 amino acids. Germline V gene data show CDR1 as SGHDT and CDR2 as YYEEEE. V shed 3 bases and J 5 bases; nucleotides not matched to a gene: 0. This chain's CDR3 is CASSWTGYGYTF. The DNA of the CDR3 is TGTGCCAGCAGCTGGACAGGGTATGGCTACACCTTC.

The chain recombines TRBV5-1 with TRBJ2-1; TRBD2 aligns across 12 bases. The germline CDR1 and CDR2 sequences are SGHRS and YFSETQ. V shed 4 bases, J shed 9 bases, and the junction held 8 bases outside the gene matches. This CDR3 has 15 residues. The CDR3 is CASSVTSGSRVEQFF. The DNA of the CDR3 is TGCGCCAGCAGCGTGACTAGCGGGAGTAGGGTTGAGCAGTTCTTC.

This clone showed up many times. A single base separates this from a much larger clone, so it may be a read error. The genes are TRBV19 and TRBJ2-7; D is undetermined. The V end was cut by 3 bases, the J end by 2 bases, with 8 bases between. This CDR3 is built from 13 residues. CDR1 is LNHDA and CDR2 is SQIVND in the germline V gene (reference sequence). The CDR3: CASSICTPYEQYF. In nucleotides, the CDR3 is TGTGCCAGTAGTATTTGTACACCCTACGAGCAGTACTTC.

This chain joins TRBV20-1 and TRBJ1-1; perhaps TRBD1 as D (6 bases). CDR1 is DFQATT, CDR2 SNEGSKA, per germline (reference sequence). This CDR3 comprises 16 residues. The V gene lost 0 bases and the J gene lost 6 bases, with 20 bases spanning the gap. As DNA, the CDR3 is TGCAGTGCTAGAGACCCGGGCGGGGGCAGTTATTCTGAAGCTTTCTTT. Translating it yields CSARDPGGGSYSEAFF.

This clone was found many times. This CDR3 reads CSTLTKEFNEQFF. The CDR3 bases are TGCAGCACCCTAACGAAAGAATTCAATGAGCAGTTCTTC. This sequence joins TRBV29-1 and TRBJ2-1; D is uncertain. The V gene lost 8 bases and the J gene lost 6 bases, with 17 bases spanning the gap. The V gene's germline CDR1 is SQVTM and CDR2 ANQGSEA. The CDR3 sequence is 13 residues long.

The chain combines TRBV20-1 with TRBJ2-7, with 13 bases identical to TRBD2. Germline CDR1 is DFQATT and CDR2 is SNEGSKA (reference sequence). Unmatched junction bases numbered 13, after V lost 5 bases and J lost 6 bases. This CDR3 has 16 residues. Here the CDR3 DNA reads TGCAGTGCTCCCCGGACTAGCGGGAGTCCCGAAGGCGAGCAGTACTTC. This translates into CSAPRTSGSPEGEQYF.

The sample holds many counts of this clone. One base away lies a much larger clone, so this may be a sequencing read error. The rearrangement joins TRBV7-6 to TRBJ2-2; 8 bases align to TRBD1. The J segment lost 2 bases and the V segment lost 5 bases, leaving 7 bases of the junction unmatched. This CDR3 is built from 16 residues. The germline gives CDR1 SGHVS, CDR2 FNYEAQ. The CDR3 reads CASSVQTGANTGELFF. In DNA form, the CDR3 reads TGTGCCAGCAGCGTCCAGACAGGGGCAAACACCGGGGAGCTGTTTTTT.

This clone appeared many times. The V call is TRBV27, the J call TRBJ1-5; tentatively, D is TRBD1 (5 bases). Germline-derived CDR1 and CDR2 are MNHEY and SMNVEV (reference sequence). The germline V and J ends were trimmed by 4 bases and 3 bases, with 7 bases remaining between them. The CDR3 has 13 residues. CDR3 region: CASSSGHNQPQHF. For the CDR3, the DNA is TGTGCCAGCAGTTCAGGGCACAATCAGCCCCAGCATTTT.

Sample share makes this clone medium-sized. The J gene is TRBJ2-2, the V gene TRBV7-9; no clear D. This CDR3 comprises 16 residues. CDR1 is SEHNR, CDR2 FQNEAQ, per germline (reference sequence). Trimming shortened V by 3 bases and J by 2 bases, and 13 bases separated the two germline ends. The DNA for the CDR3 is TGTGCCAGCAGCTTTCTGACCGGAGTTAACACCGGGGAGCTGTTTTTT. This codes for CASSFLTGVNTGELFF.

In its sample, this clone ranks as medium-sized. This rearrangement joins TRBV28 to TRBJ1-6; D remains unclear. This CDR3 comprises 18 residues. With 3 bases removed from V and 4 bases from J, the gap between germline ends came to 19 bases. CDR1 and CDR2 (germline): MDHEN, SYDVKM. For the CDR3, the DNA is TGTGCCAGCAGTTTGTCTTCGGAGGGTTGGCCGTATAATTCACCCCTCCACTTT. This encodes CASSLSSEGWPYNSPLHF.

CDR3 in amino acids: CSASSRRAGVTGSSYNEQFF. CDR3 bases: TGCAGTGCTAGTTCCCGGCGAGCGGGAGTGACGGGGAGTTCCTACAATGAGCAGTTCTTC. The chain links TRBV20-1 to TRBJ2-1, with 8 bases aligning to TRBD2. Per the germline V gene, CDR1 is DFQATT and CDR2 is SNEGSKA (reference sequence). Trimming at V came to 3 bases and at J to 1 base, leaving 20 bases not matched to a gene. This CDR3 is 20 amino acids long.

This clone was observed a few times. The chain employs TRBV11-2 and TRBJ2-7, with 8 nucleotides matching TRBD1. V shed 7 bases and J 4 bases; nucleotides not matched to a gene: 12. This CDR3 contains 15 residues. CDR1 is SGHAT and CDR2 is FQNNGV in the germline V gene. Written as DNA, the CDR3 is TGTGCCAGCAAACCAGGGGGCGCCGCCCCATACGAGCAGTACTTC. This gives the protein CASKPGGAAPYEQYF.

Many counts were recorded for this clone. The V call is TRBV27, the J call TRBJ2-1, with 7 positions matching TRBD2. Germline V gene lookup returns CDR1 MNHEY and CDR2 SMNVEV (reference sequence). The CDR3 loop spans 12 amino acids. V was clipped by 3 bases and J by 7 bases; unmatched bases: 0. The CDR3 spells CASSFGGNEQFF. CDR3 coding DNA: TGTGCCAGCAGTTTCGGGGGGAATGAGCAGTTCTTC.

This clone was picked up many times. A much more abundant neighbour one base away suggests this may be a read error. This chain connects TRBV4-2 to TRBJ2-7; 13 nucleotides line up with TRBD2. V lost 5 bases and J lost 9; bases outside the gene matches: 10. The CDR3 spans 15 residues. CDR1 and CDR2 (germline): LGHNA, YNFKEQ. The CDR3 protein is CASSDRTSGRDGQYF. CDR3 bases: TGTGCCAGCAGCGACCGGACTAGCGGGAGAGACGGGCAGTACTTC.

By sample fraction, this clone is medium-sized (0.01 to 0.1%). The chain has TRBV20-1 and TRBJ2-5; D ambiguous. Trimming pared 0 bases from V and 1 base from J, leaving 0 bases between. The germline V gene encodes CDR1 DFQATT and CDR2 SNEGSKA (reference sequence). The CDR3 runs to 11 residues. The CDR3 DNA reads as TGCAGTGCTAGAGACCAAGAGACCCAGTACTTC. It is translated as CSARDQETQYF.

Judged by abundance, this clone is medium-sized. The chain combines TRBV24-1 with TRBJ1-2, with 8 bases identical to TRBD1. The CDR3 extends over 13 amino acids. J lost 7 bases, V lost 4 bases, and 4 bases had no gene match. Germline lookup yields CDR1 KGHDR and CDR2 SFDVKD. The CDR3 loop reads CATSEETGVGYTF. The CDR3 coding sequence is TGTGCCACCAGTGAAGAGACAGGGGTTGGCTACACCTTC.

This clone has only a few counts. The conserved phenylalanine or tryptophan normally closing the CDR3 is absent here, so this likely arose from a read error. V gene TRBV12-3 or TRBV12-4 combines with J gene TRBJ2-3, with a possible D match to TRBD2 (6 bases). V was trimmed by 4 bases and J by 0 bases, leaving 8 bases between them. The CDR3 is made up of 14 amino acids. The chain's CDR3 is CASSWTTSTDTQYI. The CDR3 nucleotides are TGTGCCAGCAGTTGGACTACTAGCACAGATACGCAGTATATT.

The rearrangement joins TRBV20-1 to TRBJ2-3, with TRBD2 matching over 8 bases. CDR1 is DFQATT and CDR2 is SNEGSKA in the germline V gene (reference sequence). The CDR3 length is 14 residues. V was pared by 3 bases and J by 5 bases, with 7 bases of the junction left unmatched. This CDR3 reads CSARSGGRGDTQYF. In nucleotides, the CDR3 is TGCAGTGCTAGGAGCGGGGGAAGAGGAGATACGCAGTATTTT.

Relative to its sample, this clone is medium-sized. The rearrangement uses TRBV24-1 and TRBJ2-1; TRBD2 aligns across 11 bases. CDR1 and CDR2 (germline): KGHDR, SFDVKD. V lost 0 bases and J lost 4; bases outside the gene matches: 1. CDR3 length: 16 amino acids. The chain's CDR3 is CATSDLTSGSYNEQFF. The CDR3, as DNA: TGTGCCACCAGTGATTTGACTAGCGGGAGTTACAATGAGCAGTTCTTC.

This chain links TRBV7-9 with TRBJ1-1; 7 bases align to TRBD1. CDR3 length equals 15 residues. Per the germline V gene, CDR1 is SEHNR and CDR2 is FQNEAQ (reference sequence). Trimming removed 1 base from V and 2 bases from J; junction bases left unmatched: 4. The CDR3 DNA sequence: TGTGCCAGCAGCTTAGGAGGAGGGGGCAACACTGAAGCTTTCTTT. It yields the protein CASSLGGGGNTEAFF. Full variable domain (remainder filled in from reference TRBV7-9 and TRBJ1-1): DTGVSQNPRHKITKRGQNVTFRCDPISEHNRLYWYRQTLGQGPEFLTYFQNEAQLEKSRLLSDRFSAERPKGSFSTLEIQRTEQGDSAMYLCASSLGGGGNTEAFFGQGTRLTVV.

The sample holds one count of this clone. The rearrangement links TRBV9 to TRBJ2-7; TRBD2 matches 13 bases. CDR1 and CDR2 (germline): SGDLS, YYNGEE. The CDR3 runs to 14 residues. V was pared by 0 bases and J by 6 bases, with 0 bases of the junction left unmatched. CDR3 in DNA: TGTGCCAGCAGCGTAGGGACTAGCGGGAGCGAGCAGTACTTC. Residues: CASSVGTSGSEQYF.

The chain has TRBV5-1 and TRBJ2-7; 9 nucleotides line up with TRBD1. V was clipped by 0 bases and J by 2 bases; unmatched bases: 6. The length of the CDR3 is 16 residues. Germline-derived CDR1 and CDR2 are SGHRS and YFSETQ. CDR3 in DNA: TGCGCCAGCAGCTTGGCCATCGGACAGGGGACCTACGAGCAGTACTTC. Translating it yields CASSLAIGQGTYEQYF.

This clone is deemed medium-sized. The rearrangement uses TRBV6-6 and TRBJ2-5, with 9 nucleotides matching TRBD1. The CDR3 is 16 amino acids. Germline V lookup: CDR1 MNHNY, CDR2 SVGAGI (reference sequence). J lost 1 base, V lost 2 bases, and 5 bases had no gene match. In DNA form, the CDR3 reads TGTGCCAGCAGTTACAGCCGGGACAGGGTCCAAGAGACCCAGTACTTC. It specifies CASSYSRDRVQETQYF.

Only a few counts were recorded for this clone. The chain joins TRBV19 to TRBJ2-1; 7 nucleotides match TRBD2. After removal of 10 bases from V and 5 bases from J, the junction contained 11 bases not matched to a gene. This CDR3 region has 14 residues. Germline loops: CDR1 LNHDA, CDR2 SQIVND (reference sequence). DNA for the CDR3: TGTGCCACCACACCACTAGCGACCCACAATGAGCAGTTCTTC. This translates into CATTPLATHNEQFF.